This T cell receptor beta chain was documented in a study of blood T cell repertoires in COVID-19. On the study more broadly: Samples representing acute and convalescent COVID-19 were sourced from the United States, Italy and Spain.

Original processing methods: It was from reference gene primer amplification that nucleated cell counts were estimated. Profiled with immunoSEQ multiplex PCR; TCRdb holds only in-frame clones, not every one. V and J calls and clone size are given by that table; D and trimming were obtained from the DNA. Here the sample spans 130,000 to 150,000 clones, about 76% being singletons. The sequenced material came from peripheral blood. This TCR was sampled from a human donor in a cohort sampled during active COVID-19.

CDR3 protein: CASSDTHGTSYEQYF. DNA for the CDR3: TGTGCCAGCAGTGACACCCACGGGACTAGTTACGAGCAGTACTTC. This chain connects TRBV2 to TRBJ2-7; 8 bases fit TRBD2. The CDR3 runs to 15 residues. The germline V gene has CDR1 SNHLY and CDR2 FYNNEI. J was trimmed by 4 bases and V by 3 bases; bases with no gene match: 8.